The rows below give T cell receptor beta chains drawn from one sample of a study of T cell repertoires in cytomegalovirus infection. TCRdb reprocessed the reads via MiXCR and lists one record per CDR3 protein. The data contain hundreds of thousands of distinct CDR3 sequences, about 27% of them singletons. These TCRs' antigens remain unknown. The material was cultured PBMCs, obtained from culture after CMV antigen stimulation. These receptor sequences come from a human donor in good health (CMV status not recorded). Some clones in this sample may be carry-over from other donors' samples. Each CDR3 is given with its conserved first and last residue.

CDR3 protein: CSARPNYQPQHF
J gene: TRBJ1-5
V gene: TRBV20-1

CDR3 protein: CATSDLGGSTGELFF
J gene: TRBJ2-2
V gene: TRBV24-1

CDR3 protein: CASSENWGAGYGYTF
J gene: TRBJ1-2
V gene: TRBV6-1

CDR3 protein: CASRRSPNYGYTF
J gene: TRBJ1-2
V gene: TRBV27

CDR3 protein: CASSLSSGRAGANVLTF
J gene: TRBJ2-6
V gene: TRBV12-3/TRBV12-4

CDR3 protein: CASSNRRTEAFF
J gene: TRBJ1-1
V gene: TRBV3-1

CDR3 protein: CASSPDGYQPQHF
J gene: TRBJ1-5
V gene: TRBV7-2

CDR3 protein: CASSAPTTNTEAFF
J gene: TRBJ1-1
V gene: TRBV27

CDR3 protein: CASSRWNEKLFF
J gene: TRBJ1-4
V gene: TRBV7-6

CDR3 protein: CASSQEGTGGEKLFF
J gene: TRBJ1-4
V gene: TRBV4-1

CDR3 protein: CASSLVQGESNQPQHF
J gene: TRBJ1-5
V gene: TRBV7-8

CDR3 protein: CASSRRDREYF
J gene: TRBJ2-7
V gene: TRBV6-2/TRBV6-3

CDR3 protein: CASSGTSGSGGQYF
J gene: TRBJ2-7
V gene: TRBV11-2

CDR3 protein: CASSAIYRDYNEQFF
J gene: TRBJ2-1
V gene: TRBV28

CDR3 protein: CASSAFYPDEQYF
J gene: TRBJ2-7
V gene: TRBV2

CDR3 protein: CASSARHTDTQYF
J gene: TRBJ2-3
V gene: TRBV7-2

CDR3 protein: CASSSMGVTEAFF
J gene: TRBJ1-1
V gene: TRBV7-3

CDR3 protein: CASTPREGLADYEQYF
J gene: TRBJ2-7
V gene: TRBV7-8

CDR3 protein: CAISNPRDTEAFF
J gene: TRBJ1-1
V gene: TRBV10-3

CDR3 protein: CASSNLRATNAALHF
J gene: TRBJ1-6
V gene: TRBV28

CDR3 protein: CASSLALGQPQHF
J gene: TRBJ1-5
V gene: TRBV7-9

CDR3 protein: CASSSTGTGSTDTQYF
J gene: TRBJ2-3
V gene: TRBV5-4

CDR3 protein: CASSSGQASYNEQFF
J gene: TRBJ2-1
V gene: TRBV7-3

CDR3 protein: CASGAGGLAVHNEQFF
J gene: TRBJ2-1
V gene: TRBV7-8

CDR3 protein: CASSLPRSGNEQYF
J gene: TRBJ2-7
V gene: TRBV5-6

CDR3 protein: CASSHSRPRGTQYF
J gene: TRBJ2-5
V gene: TRBV3-1

CDR3 protein: CASTIGTGGTPYEQYF
J gene: TRBJ2-7
V gene: TRBV5-1

CDR3 protein: CASEGLKYEQYF
J gene: TRBJ2-7
V gene: TRBV3-1

CDR3 protein: CASSLREYGYTF
J gene: TRBJ1-2
V gene: TRBV7-2

CDR3 protein: CATSRDGTGLTDTQYF
J gene: TRBJ2-3
V gene: TRBV15

CDR3 protein: CATSLSGSLEGSPLHF
J gene: TRBJ1-6
V gene: TRBV15

CDR3 protein: CASGTVNTEAFF
J gene: TRBJ1-1
V gene: TRBV28

CDR3 protein: CASSLGSRGDQPQHF
J gene: TRBJ1-5
V gene: TRBV7-4

CDR3 protein: CASSPGVANLFF
J gene: TRBJ2-1
V gene: TRBV7-9

CDR3 protein: CATSDPTSGSYNEQFF
J gene: TRBJ2-1
V gene: TRBV24-1

CDR3 protein: CASSSRQGKYEQYF
J gene: TRBJ2-7
V gene: TRBV12-3/TRBV12-4

CDR3 protein: CSAKRRTNTLLQFF
J gene: TRBJ2-1
V gene: TRBV20-1

CDR3 protein: CASSWGGEREQYF
J gene: TRBJ2-7
V gene: TRBV5-6

CDR3 protein: CASRLVMGGNEKLFF
J gene: TRBJ1-4
V gene: TRBV12-3/TRBV12-4

CDR3 protein: CASSQGLPGYEQYF
J gene: TRBJ2-7
V gene: TRBV4-1

CDR3 protein: CASRESSSYNEQFF
J gene: TRBJ2-1
V gene: TRBV6-1

CDR3 protein: CASSRDRVPYNEQFF
J gene: TRBJ2-1
V gene: TRBV6-2/TRBV6-3

CDR3 protein: CASSTGPRDEQYF
J gene: TRBJ2-7
V gene: TRBV5-4

CDR3 protein: CASSPRRLTNEKLFF
J gene: TRBJ1-4
V gene: TRBV4-1

CDR3 protein: CSATGLENTEAFF
J gene: TRBJ1-1
V gene: TRBV29-1

CDR3 protein: CASSPGVAQPQHF
J gene: TRBJ1-5
V gene: TRBV18

CDR3 protein: CASSTMGQVAYEQYF
J gene: TRBJ2-7
V gene: TRBV28

CDR3 protein: CASSIDRQMDLFF
J gene: TRBJ2-1
V gene: TRBV18

CDR3 protein: CASSSSGNSYEQYF
J gene: TRBJ2-7
V gene: TRBV7-8

CDR3 protein: CASSLGQGTSGNTIYF
J gene: TRBJ1-3
V gene: TRBV5-4

CDR3 protein: CASSPGQGDGSPLHF
J gene: TRBJ1-6
V gene: TRBV5-1

CDR3 protein: CSARLSVDEQYF
J gene: TRBJ2-7
V gene: TRBV20-1

CDR3 protein: CASSFELQGADNEQYF
J gene: TRBJ2-7
V gene: TRBV5-1

CDR3 protein: CASSSAGGSEQYF
J gene: TRBJ2-7
V gene: TRBV27

CDR3 protein: CASSNPVDRGINYGYTF
J gene: TRBJ1-2
V gene: TRBV6-6

CDR3 protein: CASSLSAALANYGYTF
J gene: TRBJ1-2
V gene: TRBV6-1